This T cell receptor (beta chain) was captured in a study of blood T cells in healthy people across ages. Study-wide results and limits: Changes in expanded clonotypes were possibly confounded, as the CMV status of donors was unknown.

Germline CDR1 is MNHEY and CDR2 is SMNVEV (reference sequence). The length of the CDR3 is 14 residues. Healthy Caucasian individuals from Russia aged about 6 to 90 served as donors. Investigators took 8 to 10 milliliters of peripheral blood from every donor. Of note for this clonotype: Its specificity is not known.

Then a second PCR, running about 6 to 12 cycles, was carried out with a sample-barcoded 5' primer and a J-beta primer mix. Each cDNA molecule was tagged by a template-switch adaptor that had 12 random nucleotides. TCRdb recomputed calls from the 5' RACE reads with MiXCR, one row per CDR3 protein. There are hundreds of thousands of distinct CDR3 sequences in the sample; approximately 44% occur only once, and nearly 20% lies in the top ten. The specimen sequenced was blood. The V gene is TRBV27, the J gene TRBJ2-5; D gene uncertain. The J call may be faulty, since TRBJ2-7 better matches the DNA end. The source of this sequence is a man in his sixties in good health. CDR3 bases: TGTGCCAGCAGCGCATCACAGAGTCTCTACGAGCAGTACTTC. Its translation: CASSASQSLYEQYF.